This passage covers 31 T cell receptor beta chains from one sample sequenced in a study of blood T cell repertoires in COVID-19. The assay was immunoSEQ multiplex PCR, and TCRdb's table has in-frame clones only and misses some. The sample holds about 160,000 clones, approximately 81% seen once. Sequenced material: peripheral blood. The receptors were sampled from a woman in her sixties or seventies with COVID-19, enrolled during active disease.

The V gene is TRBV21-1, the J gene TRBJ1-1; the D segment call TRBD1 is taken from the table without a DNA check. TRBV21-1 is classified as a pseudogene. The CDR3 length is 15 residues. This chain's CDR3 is CASSQLTCWNTEAFF. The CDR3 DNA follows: TGTGCCAGCAGCCAGTTAACATGTTGGAACACTGAAGCTTTCTTT.

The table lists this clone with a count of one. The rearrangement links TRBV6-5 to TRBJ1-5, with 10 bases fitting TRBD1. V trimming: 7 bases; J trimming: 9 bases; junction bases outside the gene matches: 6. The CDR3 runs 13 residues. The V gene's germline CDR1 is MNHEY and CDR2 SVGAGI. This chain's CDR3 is CASKGTGDGPQHF. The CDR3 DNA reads TGTGCCAGCAAAGGGACAGGGGACGGGCCCCAGCATTTT.

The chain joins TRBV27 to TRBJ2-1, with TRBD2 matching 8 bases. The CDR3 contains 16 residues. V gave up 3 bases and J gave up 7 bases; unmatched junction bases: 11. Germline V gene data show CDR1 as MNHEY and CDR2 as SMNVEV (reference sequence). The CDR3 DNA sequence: TGTGCCAGCAGTTTTGGAGTATTAGCGGGACAAAATGAGCAGTTCTTC. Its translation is CASSFGVLAGQNEQFF.

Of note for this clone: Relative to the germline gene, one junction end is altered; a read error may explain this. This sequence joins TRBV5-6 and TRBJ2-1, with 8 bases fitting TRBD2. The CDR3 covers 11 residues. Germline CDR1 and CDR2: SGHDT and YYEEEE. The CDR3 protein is CASSLSGSLVF. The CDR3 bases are TGTGCCAGCAGCTTGAGCGGGAGCTTGGTCTTC.

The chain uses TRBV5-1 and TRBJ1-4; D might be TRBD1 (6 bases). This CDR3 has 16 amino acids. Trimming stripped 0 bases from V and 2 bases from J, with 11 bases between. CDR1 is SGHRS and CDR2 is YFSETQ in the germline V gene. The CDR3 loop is CASSLAGAITNEKLFF. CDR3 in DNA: TGCGCCAGCAGCTTGGCAGGGGCGATCACTAATGAAAAACTGTTTTTT.

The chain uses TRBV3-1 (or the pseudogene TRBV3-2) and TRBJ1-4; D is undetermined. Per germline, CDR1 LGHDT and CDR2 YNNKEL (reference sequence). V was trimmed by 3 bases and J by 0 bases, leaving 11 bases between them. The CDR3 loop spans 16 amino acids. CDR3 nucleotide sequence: TGTGCCAGCAGCCATTTGATCGGGTCAACTAATGAAAAACTGTTTTTT. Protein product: CASSHLIGSTNEKLFF.

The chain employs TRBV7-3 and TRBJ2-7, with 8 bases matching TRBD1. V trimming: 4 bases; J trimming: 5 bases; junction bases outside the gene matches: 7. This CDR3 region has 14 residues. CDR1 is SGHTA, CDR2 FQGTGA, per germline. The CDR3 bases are TGTGCCAGCAGCTCCTCGGACAGGGACCACGAGCAGTACTTC. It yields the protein CASSSSDRDHEQYF.

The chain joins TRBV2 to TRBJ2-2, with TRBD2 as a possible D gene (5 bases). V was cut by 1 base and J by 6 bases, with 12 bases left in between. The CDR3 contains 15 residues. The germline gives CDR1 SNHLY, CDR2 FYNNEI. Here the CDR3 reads CASSEVLRGAGELFF. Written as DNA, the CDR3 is TGTGCCAGCAGTGAAGTATTACGGGGAGCCGGGGAGCTGTTTTTT.

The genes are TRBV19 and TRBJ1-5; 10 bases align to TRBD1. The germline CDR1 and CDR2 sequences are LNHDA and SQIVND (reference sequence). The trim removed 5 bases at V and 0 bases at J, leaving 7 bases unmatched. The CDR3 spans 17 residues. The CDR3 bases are TGTGCCAGTAGTGCAGGGACAGGGGACTATAGCAATCAGCCCCAGCATTTT. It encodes CASSAGTGDYSNQPQHF.

The CDR3 DNA is TGTGCCAGCAGTGACTTAACAGGGCCAGGAAACACCATATATTTT. It specifies CASSDLTGPGNTIYF. This sequence joins TRBV2 and TRBJ1-3; D might be TRBD1 (6 bases). The ends were cut back, 3 bases at V and 4 bases at J, with 13 bases in the middle. The CDR3 covers 15 residues. Germline V gene sequence: CDR1 SNHLY, CDR2 FYNNEI. Together with reference TRBV2 and TRBJ1-3, the CDR3 gives the full variable domain: EPEVTQTPSHQVTQMGQEVILRCVPISNHLYFYWYRQILGQKVEFLVSFYNNEISEKSEIFDDQFSVERPDGSNFTLKIRSTKLEDSAMYFCASSDLTGPGNTIYFGEGSWLTVV.

CDR3 sequence reads: CASSLVGPANYGYTF. CDR3 in DNA: TGTGCCAGCAGCTTAGTGGGGCCAGCTAACTATGGCTACACCTTC. The chain has TRBV11-3 and TRBJ1-2, with D perhaps matching TRBD1 (5 bases). CDR1 is SGHNT, CDR2 YENEEA, per germline. This CDR3 region has 15 residues. Trimming pared 1 base from V and 0 bases from J, leaving 9 bases between.

CDR3 nucleotides: TGTGCCAGTACCTCTCGGGACTGGGGGTATGGCTACACCTTC. It encodes CASTSRDWGYGYTF. The chain uses TRBV19 and TRBJ1-2, with TRBD1 as a possible D gene (5 bases). The germline CDR1 and CDR2 sequences are LNHDA and SQIVND (reference sequence). This CDR3 region has 14 residues. V shed 7 bases and J shed 5 bases, with 17 bases lying between them.

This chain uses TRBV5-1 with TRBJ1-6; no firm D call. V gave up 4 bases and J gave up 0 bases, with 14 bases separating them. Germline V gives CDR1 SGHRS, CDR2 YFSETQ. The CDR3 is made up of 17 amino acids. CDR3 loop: CASSPFDRSSYNSPLHF. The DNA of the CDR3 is TGCGCCAGCAGCCCATTTGACCGGAGCTCCTATAATTCACCCCTCCACTTT.

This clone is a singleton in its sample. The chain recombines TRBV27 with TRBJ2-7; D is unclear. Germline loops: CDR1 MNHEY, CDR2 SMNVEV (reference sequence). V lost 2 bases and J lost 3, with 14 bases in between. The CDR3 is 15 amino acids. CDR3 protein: CASSLIARRFYEQYF. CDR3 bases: TGTGCCAGCAGTTTAATCGCTAGGCGGTTCTACGAGCAGTACTTC.

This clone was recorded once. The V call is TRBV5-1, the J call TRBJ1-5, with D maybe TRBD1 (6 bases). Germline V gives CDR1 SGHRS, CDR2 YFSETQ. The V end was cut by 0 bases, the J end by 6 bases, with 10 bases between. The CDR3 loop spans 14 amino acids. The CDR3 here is CASSLGTVGQPQHF. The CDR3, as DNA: TGCGCCAGCAGCTTGGGGACAGTGGGTCAGCCCCAGCATTTT. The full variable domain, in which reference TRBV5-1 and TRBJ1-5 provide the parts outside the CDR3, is KAGVTQTPRYLIKTRGQQVTLSCSPISGHRSVSWYQQTPGQGLQFLFEYFSETQRNKGNFPGRFSGRQFSNSRSEMNVSTLELGDSALYLCASSLGTVGQPQHFGDGTRLSIL.

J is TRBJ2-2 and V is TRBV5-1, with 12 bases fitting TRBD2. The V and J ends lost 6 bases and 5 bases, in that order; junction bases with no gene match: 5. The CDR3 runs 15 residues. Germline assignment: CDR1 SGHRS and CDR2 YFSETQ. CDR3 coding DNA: TGCGCCAGCAAGAGGACTAGCGGGGCTACCGGGGAGCTGTTTTTT. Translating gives CASKRTSGATGELFF.

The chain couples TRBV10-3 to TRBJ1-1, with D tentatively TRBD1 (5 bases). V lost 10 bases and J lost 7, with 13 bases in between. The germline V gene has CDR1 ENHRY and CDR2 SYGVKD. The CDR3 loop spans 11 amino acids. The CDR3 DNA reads TGTGCCACCGCCCAAGGGGATGAAGCTTTCTTT. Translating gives CATAQGDEAFF.

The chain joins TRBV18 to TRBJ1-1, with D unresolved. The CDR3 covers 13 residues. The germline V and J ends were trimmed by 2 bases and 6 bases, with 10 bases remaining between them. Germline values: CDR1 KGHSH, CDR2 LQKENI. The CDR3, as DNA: TGTGCCAGCTCACCATATGTCGGGGCTGAAGCTTTCTTT. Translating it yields CASSPYVGAEAFF.

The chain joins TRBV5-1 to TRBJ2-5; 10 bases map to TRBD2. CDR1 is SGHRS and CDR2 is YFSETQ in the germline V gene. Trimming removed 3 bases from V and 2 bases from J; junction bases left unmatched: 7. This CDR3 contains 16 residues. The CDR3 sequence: CASSSLLAGPQETQYF. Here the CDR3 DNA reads TGCGCCAGCAGCTCGTTACTAGCGGGGCCTCAAGAGACCCAGTACTTC.

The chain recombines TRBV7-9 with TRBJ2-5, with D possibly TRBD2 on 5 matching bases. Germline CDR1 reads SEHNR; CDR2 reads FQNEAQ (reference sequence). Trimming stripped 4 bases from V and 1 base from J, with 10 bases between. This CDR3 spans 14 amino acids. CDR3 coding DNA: TGTGCCAGCAGCTACCAGGAGGTCCAAGAGACCCAGTACTTC. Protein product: CASSYQEVQETQYF.

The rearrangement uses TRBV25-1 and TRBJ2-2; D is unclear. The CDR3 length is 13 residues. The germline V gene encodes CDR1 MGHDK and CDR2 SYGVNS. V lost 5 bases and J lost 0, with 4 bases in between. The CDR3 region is CASSPANTGELFF. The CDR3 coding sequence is TGTGCCAGCAGTCCGGCGAACACCGGGGAGCTGTTTTTT.

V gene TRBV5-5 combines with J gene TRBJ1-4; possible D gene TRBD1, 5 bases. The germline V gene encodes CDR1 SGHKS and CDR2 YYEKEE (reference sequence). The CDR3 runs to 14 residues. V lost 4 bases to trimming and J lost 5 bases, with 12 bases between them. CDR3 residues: CASSLGQGNEKLFF. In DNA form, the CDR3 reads TGTGCCAGCAGCCTGGGGCAGGGAAATGAAAAACTGTTTTTT.

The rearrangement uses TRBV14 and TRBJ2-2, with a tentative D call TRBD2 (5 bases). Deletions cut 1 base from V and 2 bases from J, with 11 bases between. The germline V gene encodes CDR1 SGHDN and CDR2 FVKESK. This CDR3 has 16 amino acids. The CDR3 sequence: CASSQVRGVNTGELFF. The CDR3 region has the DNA TGTGCCAGCAGCCAAGTTCGGGGAGTCAACACCGGGGAGCTGTTTTTT.

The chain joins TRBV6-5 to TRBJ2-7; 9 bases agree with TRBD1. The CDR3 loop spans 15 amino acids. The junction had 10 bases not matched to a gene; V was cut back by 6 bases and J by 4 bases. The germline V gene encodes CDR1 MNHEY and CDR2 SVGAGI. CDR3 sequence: CASSSPGTGRYEQYV. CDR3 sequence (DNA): TGTGCCAGCAGCAGCCCCGGGACAGGGAGGTACGAGCAGTACGTC.

This CDR3 reads CASTSYNEQFF. CDR3 nucleotides: TGTGCCAGCACCTCTTACAATGAGCAGTTCTTC. The chain has TRBV5-6 and TRBJ2-1, with D hard to call. The CDR3 has 11 amino acids. Trimming removed 6 bases at V and 4 bases at J, with 5 bases between. CDR1 is SGHDT, CDR2 YYEEEE, per germline. The full variable domain, rest sourced from reference TRBV5-6 and TRBJ2-1, is DAGVTQSPTHLIKTRGQQVTLRCSPKSGHDTVSWYQQALGQGPQFIFQYYEEEERQRGNFPDRFSGHQFPNYSSELNVNALLLGDSALYLCASTSYNEQFFGPGTRLTVL.

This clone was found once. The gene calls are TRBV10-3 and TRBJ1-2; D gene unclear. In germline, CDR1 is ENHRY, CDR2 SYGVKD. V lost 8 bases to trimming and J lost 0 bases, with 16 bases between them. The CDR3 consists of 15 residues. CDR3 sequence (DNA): TGTGCCATCCGAGGGCAAATCCCCTCTAACTATGGCTACACCTTC. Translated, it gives CAIRGQIPSNYGYTF.

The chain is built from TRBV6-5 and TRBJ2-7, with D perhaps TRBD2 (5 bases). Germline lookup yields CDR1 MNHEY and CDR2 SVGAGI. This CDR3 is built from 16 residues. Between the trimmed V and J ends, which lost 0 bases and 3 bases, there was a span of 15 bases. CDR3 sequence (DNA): TGTGCCAGCAGTTACTCGAGAGGGCCGGGGTACTACGAGCAGTACTTC. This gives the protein CASSYSRGPGYYEQYF.

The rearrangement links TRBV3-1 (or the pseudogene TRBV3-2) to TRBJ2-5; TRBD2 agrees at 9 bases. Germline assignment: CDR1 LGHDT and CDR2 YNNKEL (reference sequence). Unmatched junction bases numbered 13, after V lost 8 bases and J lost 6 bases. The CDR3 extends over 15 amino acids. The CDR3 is CASSLAGGRKKTQYF. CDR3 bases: TGTGCCAGCTCTCTGGCGGGGGGGAGGAAAAAGACCCAGTACTTC.

In DNA form, the CDR3 reads TGTGCCAGCAGCTTGGGGCAGGCTCAATATGGGGCGACCCAGTACTTC. Amino acid sequence: CASSLGQAQYGATQYF. This chain links TRBV5-5 with TRBJ2-5; TRBD1 is a possible D gene (5 bases). CDR3 length: 16 amino acids. Between the trimmed V and J ends, which lost 0 bases and 7 bases, there was a span of 19 bases. Germline CDR1 is SGHKS and CDR2 is YYEKEE (reference sequence).

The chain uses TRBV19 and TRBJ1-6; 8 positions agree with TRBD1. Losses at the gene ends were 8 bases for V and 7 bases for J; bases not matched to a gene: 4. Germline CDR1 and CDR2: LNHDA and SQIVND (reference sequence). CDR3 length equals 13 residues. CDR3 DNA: TGTGCCAGTTCAGGGACAGGCAATTCACCCCTCCACTTT. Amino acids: CASSGTGNSPLHF. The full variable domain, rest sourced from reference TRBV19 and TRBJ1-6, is DGGITQSPKYLFRKEGQNVTLSCEQNLNHDAMYWYRQDPGQGLRLIYYSQIVNDFQKGDIAEGYSVSREKKESFPLTVTSAQKNPTAFYLCASSGTGNSPLHFGNGTRLTVT.

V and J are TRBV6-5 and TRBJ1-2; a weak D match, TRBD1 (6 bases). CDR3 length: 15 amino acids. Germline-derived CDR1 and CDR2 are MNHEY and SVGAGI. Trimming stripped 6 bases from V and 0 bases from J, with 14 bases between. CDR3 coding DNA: TGTGCCAGCAGAGGGACAACCCCTTCTAACTATGGCTACACCTTC. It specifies CASRGTTPSNYGYTF.